This T cell receptor beta chain was profiled in a study of Ad26.COV2.S vaccination and SARS-CoV-2 variants. Overall study: The study gave Ad26.COV2.S intramuscularly, once or twice 56 days apart.

The germline CDR1 and CDR2 sequences are LGHNA and YNFKEQ. V lost 0 bases and J lost 3; bases outside the gene matches: 1. The CDR3 runs 14 residues. On this clone itself: Its target is not known.

Treatment reported: approximately 18 received Ad26.COV2.S at low or high dose, single or two shots; 5 received placebo; per-sample allocation not given. The samples date from day 63 after the first vaccine or placebo injection. Ad26 vector vaccine expressed Wuhan-strain SARS-CoV-2 spike. Clones were sequenced by immunoSEQ multiplex PCR, and TCRdb holds only the in-frame ones, with some missing. The profile shows around 250,000 clones, 87% of them singletons. Study-wide findings and caveats: Placebo recipients trailed vaccine recipients in spike-specific TCR breadth.

This chain connects TRBV4-2 to TRBJ1-1, with 7 bases aligning to TRBD1. This sample comprised peripheral blood, obtained in a trial of Ad26.COV2.S vaccine versus placebo. This receptor was obtained from a person aged 18-60 years who received the Ad26.COV2.S COVID-19 vaccine or a placebo. Here the CDR3 DNA reads TGTGCCAGCAGCCAAGAGGACAGGTACACTGAAGCTTTCTTT. Translated, it gives CASSQEDRYTEAFF.